These T cell receptor beta chains were read from a single sample in a study of CD8+ T cells in alopecia areata. Using immunoSEQ multiplex PCR, the repertoire was profiled, and TCRdb retains in-frame clones only, with some absent. The sample includes approximately 130,000 clones, around 45% of them seen just once. The material sequenced was NKG2D-low CD8+ T cells sorted from blood. Receptors originate from a human donor with alopecia areata. Each CDR3 is given with its conserved first and last residue. Each record gives: CDR3 protein, CDR3 DNA, V gene, D gene, clone size, J gene. The D gene is left open where the match is weak. A clone size is listed for some rows: how often the clone was seen (once, few, many), or a class if it is expanded.

CDR3aa: CASADRGWETQYF; CDR3nt: TGTGCCAGCGCGGACAGGGGATGGGAGACCCAGTACTTC; v_gene: TRBV28; d_gene: TRBD1; abundance: NA; j_gene: TRBJ2-5
CDR3aa: CSVDLAESSYEQYF; CDR3nt: TGCAGCGTTGATTTGGCGGAGAGCTCCTACGAGCAGTACTTC; v_gene: TRBV29-1; d_gene: NA; abundance: few; j_gene: TRBJ2-7
CDR3aa: CSVSLEPDQPQHF; CDR3nt: TGCAGCGTTTCATTAGAGCCCGACCAGCCCCAGCATTTT; v_gene: TRBV29-1; d_gene: NA; abundance: NA; j_gene: TRBJ1-5
CDR3aa: CASSHGPSTDTQYF; CDR3nt: TGCGCCAGCAGCCACGGGCCGAGCACAGATACGCAGTATTTT; v_gene: TRBV4-1; d_gene: NA; abundance: NA; j_gene: TRBJ2-3
CDR3aa: CASSVGTGELFF; CDR3nt: TGTGCCAGCAGCGTAGGCACCGGGGAGCTGTTTTTT; v_gene: TRBV9; d_gene: NA; abundance: few; j_gene: TRBJ2-2
CDR3aa: CASSSRVSYNEQFF; CDR3nt: TGTGCCAGCAGTTCTAGAGTTTCCTACAATGAGCAGTTCTTC; v_gene: TRBV28; d_gene: NA; abundance: NA; j_gene: TRBJ2-1
CDR3aa: CSVEDRGSLSGANVLTF; CDR3nt: TGCAGCGTTGAAGATCGGGGCAGCCTCTCTGGGGCCAACGTCCTGACTTTC; v_gene: TRBV29-1; d_gene: NA; abundance: NA; j_gene: TRBJ2-6
CDR3aa: CAISGSGTRSGETQYF; CDR3nt: TGTGCCATCAGTGGTTCCGGGACTAGAAGTGGAGAGACCCAGTACTTC; v_gene: TRBV10-3; d_gene: TRBD2; abundance: few; j_gene: TRBJ2-5
CDR3aa: CSARTGTYEQYF; CDR3nt: TGCAGCGCCCGGACAGGAACCTACGAGCAGTACTTC; v_gene: TRBV29-1; d_gene: TRBD1; abundance: few; j_gene: TRBJ2-7
CDR3aa: CSVYDLKSGGYTF; CDR3nt: TGCAGCGTATACGACCTCAAGTCGGGGGGCTACACCTTC; v_gene: TRBV29-1; d_gene: NA; abundance: NA; j_gene: TRBJ1-2
CDR3aa: CASSPEGGIGELFF; CDR3nt: TGTGCCAGCAGCCCGGAGGGGGGCATCGGGGAGCTGTTTTTT; v_gene: TRBV7-9; d_gene: NA; abundance: NA; j_gene: TRBJ2-2
CDR3aa: CASSQGRSPFYTF; CDR3nt: TGCGCCAGCAGCCAAGGTCGAAGCCCATTCTACACCTTC; v_gene: TRBV4-1; d_gene: NA; abundance: NA; j_gene: TRBJ1-2
CDR3aa: CSVATGTTEAFF; CDR3nt: TGCAGCGTTGCTACAGGGACCACTGAAGCTTTCTTT; v_gene: TRBV29-1; d_gene: NA; abundance: few; j_gene: TRBJ1-1
CDR3aa: CASSQARTEVAETQYF; CDR3nt: TGTGCCAGCAGCCAAGCAAGGACCGAGGTGGCGGAGACCCAGTACTTC; v_gene: TRBV14; d_gene: NA; abundance: few; j_gene: TRBJ2-5
CDR3aa: CASSQAETGSEQYF; CDR3nt: TGTGCCAGCAGCCAAGCGGAGACAGGGAGCGAGCAGTACTTC; v_gene: TRBV14; d_gene: TRBD1; abundance: NA; j_gene: TRBJ2-7
CDR3aa: CASSDFRGLYNEQFF; CDR3nt: TGTGCCAGCAGTGACTTCCGGGGCCTCTACAATGAGCAGTTCTTC; v_gene: TRBV2; d_gene: NA; abundance: NA; j_gene: TRBJ2-1
CDR3aa: CASSEDRGDGKLFF; CDR3nt: TGCGCCAGCAGTGAGGACAGGGGAGATGGAAAACTGTTTTTT; v_gene: TRBV10-1; d_gene: TRBD1; abundance: few; j_gene: TRBJ1-4
CDR3aa: CATSRAYVLDGYEQYF; CDR3nt: TGTGCCACCAGCAGAGCGTACGTCCTCGACGGCTACGAGCAGTACTTC; v_gene: TRBV15; d_gene: NA; abundance: NA; j_gene: TRBJ2-7